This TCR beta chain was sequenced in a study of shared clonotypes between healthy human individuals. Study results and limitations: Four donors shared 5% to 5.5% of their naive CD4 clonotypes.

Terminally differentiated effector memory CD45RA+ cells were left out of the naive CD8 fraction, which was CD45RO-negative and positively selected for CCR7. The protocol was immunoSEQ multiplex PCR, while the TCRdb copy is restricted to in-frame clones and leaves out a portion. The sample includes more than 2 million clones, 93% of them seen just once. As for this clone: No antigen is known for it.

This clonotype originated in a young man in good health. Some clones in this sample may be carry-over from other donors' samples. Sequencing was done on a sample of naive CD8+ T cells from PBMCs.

The CDR3 spells CASSIQSMNTEAFF. CDR3 DNA sequence: TGTGCCAGCAGTATACAGAGCATGAACACTGAAGCTTTCTTT. V is TRBV7-9 and J is TRBJ1-1; D unclear. V was pared by 6 bases and J by 0 bases, with 11 bases between. Germline V CDR1 and CDR2: SEHNR, FQNEAQ (reference sequence). CDR3 length: 14 amino acids.